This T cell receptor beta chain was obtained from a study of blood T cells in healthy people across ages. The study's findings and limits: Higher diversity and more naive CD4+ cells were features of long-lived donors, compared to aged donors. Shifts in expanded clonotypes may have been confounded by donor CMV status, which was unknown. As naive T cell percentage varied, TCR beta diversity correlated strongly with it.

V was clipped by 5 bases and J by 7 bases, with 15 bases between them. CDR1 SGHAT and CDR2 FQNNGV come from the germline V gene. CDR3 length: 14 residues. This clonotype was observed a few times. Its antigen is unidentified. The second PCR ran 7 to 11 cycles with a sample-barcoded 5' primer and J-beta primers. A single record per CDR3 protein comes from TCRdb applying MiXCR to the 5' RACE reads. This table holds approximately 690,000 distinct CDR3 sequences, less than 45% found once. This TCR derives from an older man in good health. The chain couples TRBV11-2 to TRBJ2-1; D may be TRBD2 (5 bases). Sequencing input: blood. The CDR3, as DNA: TGTGCCAGCAGCGTACAGAGGGCGAATAATGAGCAGTTCTTC. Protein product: CASSVQRANNEQFF.